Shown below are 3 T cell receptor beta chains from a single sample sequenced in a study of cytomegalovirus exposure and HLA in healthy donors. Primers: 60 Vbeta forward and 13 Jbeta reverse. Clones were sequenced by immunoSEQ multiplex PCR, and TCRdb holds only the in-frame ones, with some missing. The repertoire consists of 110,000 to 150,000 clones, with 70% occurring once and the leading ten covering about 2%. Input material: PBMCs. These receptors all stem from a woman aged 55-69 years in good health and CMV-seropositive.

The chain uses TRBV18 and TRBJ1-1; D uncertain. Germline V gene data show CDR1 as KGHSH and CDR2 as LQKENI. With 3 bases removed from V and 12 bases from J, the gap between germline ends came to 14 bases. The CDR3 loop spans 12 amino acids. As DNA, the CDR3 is TGTGCCAGCTCACCCGATAATCCAGCGACTTTCTTT. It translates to CASSPDNPATFF.

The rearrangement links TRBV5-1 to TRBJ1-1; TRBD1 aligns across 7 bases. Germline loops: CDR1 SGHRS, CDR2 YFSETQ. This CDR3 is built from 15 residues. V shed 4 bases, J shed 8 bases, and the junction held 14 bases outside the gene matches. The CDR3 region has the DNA TGCGCCAGCAGCCCAGCTCCTGGGACAGCGATCGAAGCTTTCTTT. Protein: CASSPAPGTAIEAFF.

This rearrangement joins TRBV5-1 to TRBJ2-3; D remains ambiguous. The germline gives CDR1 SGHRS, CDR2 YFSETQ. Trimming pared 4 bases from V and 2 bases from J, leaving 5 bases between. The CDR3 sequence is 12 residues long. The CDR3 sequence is CASSRDTDTQYF. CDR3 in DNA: TGCGCCAGCAGCAGAGACACAGATACGCAGTATTTT.